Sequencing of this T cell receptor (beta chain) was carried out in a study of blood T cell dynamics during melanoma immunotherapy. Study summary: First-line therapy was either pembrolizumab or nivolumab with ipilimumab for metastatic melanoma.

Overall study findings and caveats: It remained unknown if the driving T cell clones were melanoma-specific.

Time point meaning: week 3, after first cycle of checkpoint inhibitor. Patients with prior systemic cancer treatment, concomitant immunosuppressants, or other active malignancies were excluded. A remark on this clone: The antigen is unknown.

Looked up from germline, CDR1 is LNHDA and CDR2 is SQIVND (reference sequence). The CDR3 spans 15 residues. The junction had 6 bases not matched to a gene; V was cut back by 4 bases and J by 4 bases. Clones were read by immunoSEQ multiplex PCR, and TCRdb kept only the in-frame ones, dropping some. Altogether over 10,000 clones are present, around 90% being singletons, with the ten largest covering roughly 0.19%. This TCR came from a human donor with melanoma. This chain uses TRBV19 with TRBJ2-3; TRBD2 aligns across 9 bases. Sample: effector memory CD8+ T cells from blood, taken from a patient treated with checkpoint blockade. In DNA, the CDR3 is TGTGCCAGTAGTACCGGGACTAGCAGTGCAGATACGCAGTATTTT. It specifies CASSTGTSSADTQYF.